This entry features one T cell receptor (beta chain) sequence. Its matching antigen is unknown. TCRdb re-derived calls from the reads in MiXCR, one entry per CDR3 protein. The sample lists approximately 770,000 distinct CDR3 sequences, 25% to 35% occurring once. This CDR3 region has 14 residues. Trimming took off 3 bases at V and 3 bases at J, with 11 bases between the two ends. The germline V gene encodes CDR1 KGHSH and CDR2 LQKENI. This record comes from a study of T cell repertoires in cytomegalovirus infection. Study-wide background: Selection of CMV epitopes for the study included recently identified HLA-C-restricted and well-studied HLA-B-restricted ones. Public TCR beta signatures provided an indication of both CMV infection and a matching HLA type.

The study's findings and limits: Pooled public TCR beta family frequency picked out CMV carriers with the relevant HLA. HLA-C-restricted TCR beta clonotypes specific for CMV led the ex vivo response.

Sample: cultured CD8+ T cells from PBMCs, taken from culture after CMV antigen stimulation. This sequence was found in a human donor in good health (CMV status not recorded). Some clones in this sample may be carry-over from other donors' samples. The chain is built from TRBV18 and TRBJ1-2; possibly TRBD1 for D (5 bases). As DNA, the CDR3 is TGTGCCAGCTCACCCCCGGGAGGGGACTATGGCTACACCTTC. Amino acid sequence: CASSPPGGDYGYTF. The full variable domain, its missing parts supplied by reference TRBV18 and TRBJ1-2, is NAGVMQNPRHLVRRRGQEARLRCSPMKGHSHVYWYRQLPEEGLKFMVYLQKENIIDESGMPKERFSAEFPKEGPSILRIQQVVRGDSAAYFCASSPPGGDYGYTFGSGTRLTVV.